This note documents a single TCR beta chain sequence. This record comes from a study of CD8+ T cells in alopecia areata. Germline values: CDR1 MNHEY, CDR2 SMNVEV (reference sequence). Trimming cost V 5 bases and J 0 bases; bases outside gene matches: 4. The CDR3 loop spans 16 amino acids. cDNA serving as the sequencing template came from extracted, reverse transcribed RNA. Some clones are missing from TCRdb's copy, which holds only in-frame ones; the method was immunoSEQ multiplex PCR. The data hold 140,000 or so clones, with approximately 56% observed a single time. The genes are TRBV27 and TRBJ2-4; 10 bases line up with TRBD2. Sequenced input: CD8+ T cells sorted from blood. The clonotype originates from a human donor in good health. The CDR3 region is CASSGLADLAKNIQYF. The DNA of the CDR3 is TGTGCCAGCAGTGGACTAGCGGACCTAGCCAAAAACATTCAGTACTTC.